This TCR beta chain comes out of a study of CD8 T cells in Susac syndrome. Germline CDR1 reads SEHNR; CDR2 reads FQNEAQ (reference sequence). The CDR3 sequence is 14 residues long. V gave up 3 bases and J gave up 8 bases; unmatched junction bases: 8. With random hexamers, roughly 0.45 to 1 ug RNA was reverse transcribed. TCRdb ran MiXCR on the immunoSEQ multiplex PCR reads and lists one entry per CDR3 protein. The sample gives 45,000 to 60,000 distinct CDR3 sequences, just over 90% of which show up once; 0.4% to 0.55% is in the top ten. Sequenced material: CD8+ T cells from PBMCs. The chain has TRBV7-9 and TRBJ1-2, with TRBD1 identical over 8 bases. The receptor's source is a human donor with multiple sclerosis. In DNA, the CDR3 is TGTGCCAGCAGCTTTGTTCAGGGGGCGAAGGGCTACACCTTC. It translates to CASSFVQGAKGYTF.